The sequence of this T cell receptor (beta chain) was determined in a study of T cell responses to AZD1222 COVID-19 vaccine. The study, taken as a whole, reports: Females made up more of the donors, who were largely white British, and clonal diversity may have come out too low.

This CDR3 spans 14 amino acids. Trimming shortened V by 4 bases and J by 8 bases, and 16 bases separated the two germline ends. Germline CDR1 reads SGHRS; CDR2 reads YFSETQ. As concerns this clone: Its antigen is undetermined.

TCRdb's table, derived via immunoSEQ multiplex PCR, lists solely in-frame clones and lacks some. The sample includes approximately 180,000 clones, 90% of them seen just once. The clonotype originates from an adult in good health. The specimen was peripheral blood, collected on day 0 of AZD1222 vaccination. The J gene is TRBJ1-5, the V gene TRBV5-1, with D possibly being TRBD1 (5 bases). The CDR3 nucleotides read TGCGCCAGCAGCCCGACATATGGGGGGGAGCCCCAGCATTTT. As protein: CASSPTYGGEPQHF.